The clone carrying this TCR beta chain has a single count. As yet, its antigen is unknown. PCR was performed using 60 Vbeta and 13 Jbeta primers. Original data processing: As a later analysis found, there were 80 million or so unique TCR beta chains, of which roughly 11 million were shared. Clones were read by immunoSEQ multiplex PCR, and TCRdb kept only the in-frame ones, dropping some. The V and J calls and the clone size are those of that table, but D and trimming were determined from the DNA. The sample consists of 130,000 or so clones, around 83% of them appearing once. Germline CDR1 and CDR2: SGHTA and FQGNSA. This CDR3 comprises 15 residues. The V gene end was trimmed by 4 bases and the J gene end by 4 bases; junction bases not matched to a gene: 6. These data belong to a study of cytomegalovirus exposure and HLA in healthy donors. Study conclusions and caveats: Analysis was carried out at a later point, and it linked a missense DCLRE1C variant to TCR beta V- and J-gene trimming. In an earlier analysis, in approximately 630 donors, most V segments appeared productive either ~87% or ~30% of the time.

The chain uses TRBV7-2 and TRBJ2-7; 11 bases are a match to TRBD2. The sequenced sample was PBMCs. The clonotype originates from a woman between 18 and 29 years old in good health and CMV-seropositive. For the CDR3, the DNA is TGTGCCAGCAGCTCGCCGGGACTAGCGGTATACGAGCAGTACTTC. It is translated as CASSSPGLAVYEQYF.